This TCR beta chain derives from a study of blood T cell repertoires in COVID-19. As for the study in general: Spain, Italy and the United States supplied samples that represented acute and convalescent COVID-19.

This clone was detected once. In germline, CDR1 is MNHEY, CDR2 SMNVEV (reference sequence). The CDR3 is 16 amino acids. V shed 6 bases, J shed 1 base, and the junction held 5 bases outside the gene matches. In the study's own analysis: Amplified reference gene primers provided the basis for estimating nucleated cell counts. Here immunoSEQ multiplex PCR was the method, and the copy in TCRdb shows in-frame clones only, minus some. That table gives V, J and clone size, and the DNA gave D and trimming. The sample contains some 59,000 clones, more than 80% of which appear only once. This sequence joins TRBV27 and TRBJ2-2, with 10 bases aligning to TRBD1. This TCR came from a woman aged 60-75 years with acute or convalescent COVID-19. Sequenced sample: peripheral blood. Here the CDR3 reads CASSRQGARNTGELFF. Written as DNA, the CDR3 is TGTGCCAGCAGCCGACAGGGGGCTAGGAACACCGGGGAGCTGTTTTTT.